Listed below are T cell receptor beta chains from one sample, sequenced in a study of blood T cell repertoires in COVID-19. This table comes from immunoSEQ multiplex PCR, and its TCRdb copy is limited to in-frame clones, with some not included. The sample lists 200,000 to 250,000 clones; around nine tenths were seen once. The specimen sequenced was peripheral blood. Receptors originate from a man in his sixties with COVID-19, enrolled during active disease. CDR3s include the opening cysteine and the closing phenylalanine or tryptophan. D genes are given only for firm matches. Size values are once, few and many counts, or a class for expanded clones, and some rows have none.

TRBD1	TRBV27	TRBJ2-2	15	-	TGTGCCAGCAGTCCGAGGGGGCTGGACACCGGGGAGCTGTTTTTT	CASSPRGLDTGELFF
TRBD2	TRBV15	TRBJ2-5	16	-	TGTGCCACCAGCAGAGATACGGGAGGTTCAGCAGAGACCCAGTACTTC	CATSRDTGGSAETQYF
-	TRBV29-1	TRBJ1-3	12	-	TGCAGCGTTGTCCGGGGGGGAAACACCATATATTTT	CSVVRGGNTIYF
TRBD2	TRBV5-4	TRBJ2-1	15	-	TGTGCCAGCAGCTTGGGGGCGGGGGGAAACAATGAGCAGTTCTTC	CASSLGAGGNNEQFF
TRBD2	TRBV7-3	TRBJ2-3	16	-	TGTGCCAGCAGCTTAATGCTAGCGGGGGCGGGAGATACGCAGTATTTT	CASSLMLAGAGDTQYF
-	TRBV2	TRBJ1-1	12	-	TGTGCCAGCAGTGAAGGGGCAGGAAGGTCTTTCTTT	CASSEGAGRSFF
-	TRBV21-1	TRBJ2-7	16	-	TGTGCCAGCAGCCCCCCCGGGGGGACAGGAGCCTACGAGCAGTACTTC	CASSPPGGTGAYEQYF
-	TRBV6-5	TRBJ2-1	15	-	TGTGCCAGCAGCCGGGCCGGCCAGGGCCGCAATGAGCAGTTCTTC	CASSRAGQGRNEQFF
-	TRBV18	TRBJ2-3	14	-	TGTGCCAGCTCACCACCAATGGGCCCAGATACGCAGTATTTT	CASSPPMGPDTQYF
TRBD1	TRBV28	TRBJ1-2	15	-	TGTGCCAGCAGTTCCGGGACAGGGGGTGTTTATGGCTACACCTTC	CASSSGTGGVYGYTF
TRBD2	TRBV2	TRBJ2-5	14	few	TGTGCCACCTCATTGGAGCGGGACTCGCAGACCCAGTACTTC	CATSLERDSQTQYF
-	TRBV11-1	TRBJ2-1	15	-	TGTGCCAGCAGCTCGGTACGGGGCTCCTACAATGAGCAGTTCTTC	CASSSVRGSYNEQFF
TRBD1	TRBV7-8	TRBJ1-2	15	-	TGTGCCAGCAGCTCCGAACCGGGACAGGGAAGACGCTACACCTTC	CASSSEPGQGRRYTF
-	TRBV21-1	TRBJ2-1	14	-	TGTGCCAGCACCGCTAGCGGGAGGGGCAATGAGCAGTTCTTC	CASTASGRGNEQFF
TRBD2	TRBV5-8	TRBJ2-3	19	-	TGTGCCAGCAGCTCGGGACTAGCGGGAGGGCCGGGGTTGACAGATACGCAGTATTTT	CASSSGLAGGPGLTDTQYF
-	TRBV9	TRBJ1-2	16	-	TGTGCCAGCAGCGTAGGTCCAGGTCCTAGCAGCTATGGCTACACCTTC	CASSVGPGPSSYGYTF
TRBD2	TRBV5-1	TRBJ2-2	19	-	TGCGCCAGCAGCTTGTTGGGACTAGCGGGTCCCGCCTCAGCCGGGGAGCTGTTTTTT	CASSLLGLAGPASAGELFF
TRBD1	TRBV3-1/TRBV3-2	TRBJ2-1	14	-	TGTGCCAGCAGCCAAGGTAGGGGGCGCGATGAGCAGTTCTTC	CASSQGRGRDEQFF
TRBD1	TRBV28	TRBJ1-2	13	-	TGTGCCAGCAGTACAGGGGGCGACTATGGCTACACCTTC	CASSTGGDYGYTF
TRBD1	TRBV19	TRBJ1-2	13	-	TGTGCCAGCAGCCGACAGGGCCCCTATGGCTACACCTTC	CASSRQGPYGYTF
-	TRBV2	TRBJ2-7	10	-	TGTGCCAGCACCCATTCAGGGGAGTACTTC	CASTHSGEYF
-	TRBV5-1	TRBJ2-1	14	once	TGCGCCAGCAGCTTGGAACAGCCCTACAATGAGCAGTTCTTC	CASSLEQPYNEQFF
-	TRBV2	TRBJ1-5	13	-	TGTGCCAGCAGTTACTATAGCAATCAGCCCCAGCATTTT	CASSYYSNQPQHF
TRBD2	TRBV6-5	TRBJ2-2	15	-	TGTGCCAGCAGAAATCTAGCGGGAGTCACCGGGGAGCTGTTTTTT	CASRNLAGVTGELFF
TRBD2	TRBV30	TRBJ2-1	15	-	TGTGCCTGGAGGGAAAGGGGACTAGCGGGAGATGAGCAGTTCTTC	CAWRERGLAGDEQFF
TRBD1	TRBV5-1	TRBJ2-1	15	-	TGCGCCAGCAGCCTAAGGACAGGGGGCGAAAATGAGCAGTTCTTC	CASSLRTGGENEQFF
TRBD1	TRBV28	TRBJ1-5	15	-	TGTGCCAGCACCTCGGGACAGCTAAGCAATCAGCCCCAGCATTTT	CASTSGQLSNQPQHF
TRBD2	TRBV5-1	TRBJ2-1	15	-	TGCGCCAGCACCCTACTAGCGGGAGGTTTATATGAGCAGTTCTTC	CASTLLAGGLYEQFF
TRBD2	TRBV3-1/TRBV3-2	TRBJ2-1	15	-	TGTGCCAGCAGCCAGACCCGGGGGGCCTACAATGAGCAGTTCTTC	CASSQTRGAYNEQFF
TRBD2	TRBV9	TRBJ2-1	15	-	TGTGCCAGCAGCTTAGGACTAGCGGGGGTTAATGAGCAGTTCTTC	CASSLGLAGVNEQFF
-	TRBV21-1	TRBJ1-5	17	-	TGTGCCAGCAGCTTAGGGGACAGACGAATTAGCAATCAGCCCCAGCATTTT	CASSLGDRRISNQPQHF
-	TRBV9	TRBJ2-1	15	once	TGTGCCAGCAGCGTAGAGCCCCGGAGAAACAATGAGCAGTTCTTC	CASSVEPRRNNEQFF
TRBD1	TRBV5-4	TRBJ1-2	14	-	TGTGCCAGCAGCAAGGACAGGGGGGTCGGTGGCTACACCTTC	CASSKDRGVGGYTF
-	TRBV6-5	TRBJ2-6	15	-	TGTGCCAGCAGTCGCACTATCTCTGGGGCCAACGTCCTGACTTTC	CASSRTISGANVLTF
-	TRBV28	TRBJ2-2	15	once	TGTGCCAGCAGCCCGGGACTTCAAGGGACCGGGGAGCTGTTTTTT	CASSPGLQGTGELFF
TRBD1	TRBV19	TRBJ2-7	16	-	TGTGCCAGTAGTATAGATCGGGGAACAGGGGTGAGCGAGCAGTACTTC	CASSIDRGTGVSEQYF
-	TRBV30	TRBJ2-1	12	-	TGTGCCTGGAGTCCACTTAGCAATGAGCAGTTCTTC	CAWSPLSNEQFF
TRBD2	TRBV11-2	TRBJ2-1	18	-	TGTGCCAGCAGCTTAGGACTAGCGGGGGGGCCTGGGAGTGGTGAGCAGTTCTTC	CASSLGLAGGPGSGEQFF
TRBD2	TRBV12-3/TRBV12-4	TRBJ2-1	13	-	TGTGCCAGCAGTTTAGTTAGCGGGGACGAGCAGTTCTTC	CASSLVSGDEQFF
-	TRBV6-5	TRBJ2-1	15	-	TGTGCCAGCAGTTACTCGGGAGTTTCCTACAATGAGCAGTTCTTC	CASSYSGVSYNEQFF